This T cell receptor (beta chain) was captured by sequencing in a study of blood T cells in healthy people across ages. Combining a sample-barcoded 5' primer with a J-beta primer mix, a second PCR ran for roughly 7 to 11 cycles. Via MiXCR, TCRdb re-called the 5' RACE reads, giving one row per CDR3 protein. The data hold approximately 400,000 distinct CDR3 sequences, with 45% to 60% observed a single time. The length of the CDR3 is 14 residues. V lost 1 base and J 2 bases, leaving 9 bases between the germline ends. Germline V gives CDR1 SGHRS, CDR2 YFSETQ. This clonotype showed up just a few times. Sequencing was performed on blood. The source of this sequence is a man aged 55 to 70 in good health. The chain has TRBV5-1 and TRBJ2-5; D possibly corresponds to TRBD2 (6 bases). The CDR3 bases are TGCGCCAGCAGCTTGTTTGGACTACAAGAGACCCAGTACTTC. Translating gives CASSLFGLQETQYF.